This TCR beta chain was sequenced for a study of T cells in Graves' hyperthyroidism and ophthalmopathy. About this clonotype itself: Its antigen is currently unknown. No conserved phenylalanine or tryptophan is present at the end of the CDR3, so a read error is the likely explanation.

Template material for amplifying TCR beta CDR3 regions consisted of RNA transcripts. When the TCR CDR3 underwent first-round RT-PCR, the HTBI primer set was used. TCRdb processed the multiplex PCR reads anew with MiXCR; each CDR3 protein has one entry. Of roughly 570,000 distinct CDR3 sequences in the sample, around 46% were seen once. Each patient was aged 18 to 65 and had newly diagnosed hyperthyroidism of under 2 months' duration. Findings and caveats of the study: Ophthalmopathy was separated from stable hyperthyroidism by a 13 V-J model. Progression to ophthalmopathy was predicted a median of 6.5 months early. Blood also carried most thyroid clonotypes expanded above 0.001.

This TCR was sampled from a woman aged 18-30 years with Graves' hyperthyroidism. The sequencing input was peripheral blood or thyroid tissue (not recorded which).

The DNA of the CDR3 is TGCGCCAGCAGCCCGCCCAACTCTGGAAACACCATATATCTT. It specifies CASSPPNSGNTIYL. The chain couples TRBV11-1 to TRBJ1-3; D is ambiguous. The CDR3 loop spans 14 amino acids. CDR1 and CDR2 from the germline V gene are SGHAT and FQDESV (reference sequence).